A selection of T cell receptor beta chains follows, all from one sample in a study of cytomegalovirus exposure and HLA in healthy donors. Assay used: immunoSEQ multiplex PCR; TCRdb lists only in-frame clones, some missing. The sample holds 95,000 or so clones, 65% to 80% seen once. Sequenced input: PBMCs. These TCRs come from a woman aged 45-60 years in good health and CMV-seropositive. Both conserved end residues are part of each CDR3. The D gene is left open where the match is weak. Not all rows give a size; the values are once, few, many and, for expanded clones, a class.

d_call: .
v_call: TRBV6-1
j_call: TRBJ2-1
clone_size: .
cdr3_aa: CATTPREYNEQFF
cdr3_nt: TGTGCCACCACACCCCGGGAGTACAATGAGCAGTTCTTC

d_call: TRBD2
v_call: TRBV9
j_call: TRBJ2-2
clone_size: .
cdr3_aa: CASSSGTSGYTGELFF
cdr3_nt: TGTGCCAGCAGCTCCGGGACTAGCGGATACACCGGGGAGCTGTTTTTT

d_call: TRBD1
v_call: TRBV5-1
j_call: TRBJ1-1
clone_size: .
cdr3_aa: CASRSETGGMNTEAFF
cdr3_nt: TGCGCCAGCAGATCTGAAACAGGGGGCATGAACACTGAAGCTTTCTTT

d_call: .
v_call: TRBV5-8
j_call: TRBJ1-5
clone_size: .
cdr3_aa: CASSPVLYRYSNQPQHF
cdr3_nt: TGTGCCAGCAGCCCGGTTTTGTATCGGTATAGCAATCAGCCCCAGCATTTT

d_call: TRBD1
v_call: TRBV5-5
j_call: TRBJ2-7
clone_size: .
cdr3_aa: CASSLAPLGQGPMGEQYF
cdr3_nt: TGTGCCAGCAGCTTGGCCCCTCTTGGACAGGGCCCTATGGGCGAGCAGTACTTC

d_call: .
v_call: TRBV9
j_call: TRBJ1-4
clone_size: .
cdr3_aa: CASSVGAGAGANEKLFF
cdr3_nt: TGTGCCAGCAGCGTAGGAGCGGGCGCGGGAGCTAATGAAAAACTGTTTTTT

d_call: TRBD1
v_call: TRBV5-6
j_call: TRBJ2-2
clone_size: .
cdr3_aa: CASSVGTVEAGELFF
cdr3_nt: TGTGCCAGCAGCGTCGGGACAGTTGAGGCCGGGGAGCTGTTTTTT

d_call: .
v_call: TRBV30
j_call: TRBJ1-1
clone_size: .
cdr3_aa: CAWSVGGVNTEAFF
cdr3_nt: TGTGCCTGGAGTGTAGGGGGGGTGAACACTGAAGCTTTCTTT

d_call: TRBD1
v_call: TRBV7-9
j_call: TRBJ2-7
clone_size: .
cdr3_aa: CASNQGGQGYEQYF
cdr3_nt: TGTGCCAGCAACCAAGGGGGACAGGGGTACGAGCAGTACTTC

d_call: .
v_call: TRBV7-8
j_call: TRBJ2-7
clone_size: .
cdr3_aa: CASSSELEFRSNFEQYF
cdr3_nt: TGTGCCAGCAGCTCCGAGTTGGAATTCAGGTCGAATTTCGAGCAGTACTTC

d_call: .
v_call: TRBV4-3
j_call: TRBJ2-1
clone_size: once
cdr3_aa: CASSQSLLRAWGNEQFF
cdr3_nt: TGCGCCAGCAGCCAAAGTTTGCTGCGGGCCTGGGGCAATGAGCAGTTCTTC

d_call: .
v_call: TRBV16
j_call: TRBJ2-7
clone_size: .
cdr3_aa: CASSKGLRGVSSYKQYF
cdr3_nt: TGTGCCAGCAGCAAAGGCCTTCGGGGAGTGAGTTCGTACAAGCAGTACTTC

d_call: TRBD1
v_call: TRBV18
j_call: TRBJ2-3
clone_size: .
cdr3_aa: CASCPSGQGVDTQYF
cdr3_nt: TGTGCCAGCTGCCCCTCCGGACAGGGAGTAGATACGCAGTATTTT

d_call: TRBD2
v_call: TRBV4-3
j_call: TRBJ2-1
clone_size: .
cdr3_aa: CASSQATTSGVNNEQFF
cdr3_nt: TGCGCCAGCAGCCAAGCGACCACTAGCGGGGTAAACAATGAGCAGTTCTTC

d_call: TRBD2
v_call: TRBV4-1
j_call: TRBJ2-4
clone_size: .
cdr3_aa: CASSQRTSGRNIQYF
cdr3_nt: TGCGCCAGCAGCCAACGGACTAGCGGGAGGAACATTCAGTACTTC

d_call: TRBD2
v_call: TRBV19
j_call: TRBJ2-6
clone_size: .
cdr3_aa: CASSIGLAGISGANVLTF
cdr3_nt: TGTGCCAGTAGTATAGGGCTAGCGGGGATCTCTGGGGCCAACGTCCTGACTTTC

d_call: .
v_call: TRBV2
j_call: TRBJ2-1
clone_size: once
cdr3_aa: CASIMISALSEQFF
cdr3_nt: TGTGCCAGCATTATGATTAGCGCACTCAGTGAGCAGTTCTTC

d_call: TRBD1
v_call: TRBV6-5
j_call: TRBJ1-1
clone_size: .
cdr3_aa: CASWRTGFLTEAFF
cdr3_nt: TGTGCCAGCTGGAGGACAGGGTTTTTGACTGAAGCTTTCTTT

d_call: TRBD2
v_call: TRBV27
j_call: TRBJ2-5
clone_size: .
cdr3_aa: CASSQSLAGNRETQYF
cdr3_nt: TGTGCCAGCAGTCAATCACTAGCGGGAAATAGAGAGACCCAGTACTTC

d_call: TRBD2
v_call: TRBV25-1
j_call: TRBJ2-4
clone_size: .
cdr3_aa: CASSVGGSAAKNIQYF
cdr3_nt: TGTGCCAGCAGTGTGGGGGGGTCAGCAGCCAAAAACATTCAGTACTTC

d_call: TRBD1
v_call: TRBV6-1
j_call: TRBJ1-1
clone_size: .
cdr3_aa: CASSGNRGDTEAFF
cdr3_nt: TGTGCCAGCAGTGGAAACAGGGGGGACACTGAAGCTTTCTTT

d_call: .
v_call: TRBV4-1
j_call: TRBJ2-7
clone_size: .
cdr3_aa: CASSQVGQTYEQYF
cdr3_nt: TGCGCCAGCAGCCAAGTGGGACAAACCTACGAGCAGTACTTC

d_call: .
v_call: TRBV15
j_call: TRBJ2-7
clone_size: few
cdr3_aa: CATSRDPDYSYEQYF
cdr3_nt: TGTGCCACCAGCAGAGACCCGGACTACTCCTACGAGCAGTACTTC

d_call: .
v_call: TRBV11-3
j_call: TRBJ2-1
clone_size: .
cdr3_aa: CASSFGELNEQFF
cdr3_nt: TGTGCCAGCAGCTTCGGGGAACTCAATGAGCAGTTCTTC

d_call: TRBD1
v_call: TRBV6-5
j_call: TRBJ1-3
clone_size: .
cdr3_aa: CASSRDSGSGNTIYF
cdr3_nt: TGTGCCAGCAGCCGGGACAGTGGATCTGGAAACACCATATATTTT

d_call: TRBD2
v_call: TRBV7-3
j_call: TRBJ2-2
clone_size: .
cdr3_aa: CASSLNPSGNTGELFF
cdr3_nt: TGTGCCAGCAGCTTAAATCCTAGCGGAAACACCGGGGAGCTGTTTTTT

d_call: .
v_call: TRBV7-3
j_call: TRBJ2-1
clone_size: .
cdr3_aa: CASSFRGSSSYNEQFF
cdr3_nt: TGTGCCAGCAGCTTTCGGGGTTCGAGCTCCTACAATGAGCAGTTCTTC

d_call: .
v_call: TRBV5-1
j_call: TRBJ2-7
clone_size: .
cdr3_aa: CASSSGVSYEQYF
cdr3_nt: TGCGCCAGCAGCTCCGGGGTTTCCTACGAGCAGTACTTC

d_call: TRBD1
v_call: TRBV7-9
j_call: TRBJ1-4
clone_size: few
cdr3_aa: CASSKDRGWEKLFF
cdr3_nt: TGTGCCAGCAGCAAAGACAGGGGCTGGGAAAAACTGTTTTTT

d_call: TRBD1
v_call: TRBV2
j_call: TRBJ2-5
clone_size: few
cdr3_aa: CASSEVRDRDPQKQYF
cdr3_nt: TGTGCCAGCAGTGAAGTTAGGGACAGGGACCCTCAGAAGCAGTACTTC

d_call: .
v_call: TRBV19
j_call: TRBJ2-1
clone_size: .
cdr3_aa: CASSILPRDEQFF
cdr3_nt: TGTGCCAGTAGTATATTGCCGCGCGATGAGCAGTTCTTC

d_call: .
v_call: TRBV28
j_call: TRBJ2-5
clone_size: many
cdr3_aa: CASSSALGRETQYF
cdr3_nt: TGTGCCAGCAGTTCGGCTTTGGGGAGGGAGACCCAGTACTTC

d_call: .
v_call: TRBV6-1
j_call: TRBJ1-2
clone_size: .
cdr3_aa: CASRAEGGRRYGYTF
cdr3_nt: TGTGCCAGCAGGGCGGAGGGGGGGCGCCGCTATGGCTACACCTTC

d_call: .
v_call: TRBV19
j_call: TRBJ2-1
clone_size: .
cdr3_aa: CASRSRRTGIINNEQFF
cdr3_nt: TGTGCCAGTAGGTCTCGGAGAACAGGGATCATAAACAATGAGCAGTTCTTC

d_call: .
v_call: TRBV7-2
j_call: TRBJ2-7
clone_size: .
cdr3_aa: CASSFGPGESHEQYF
cdr3_nt: TGTGCCAGCAGCTTTGGCCCGGGAGAAAGCCACGAGCAGTACTTC

d_call: .
v_call: TRBV15
j_call: TRBJ2-3
clone_size: .
cdr3_aa: CATSRLSGHDTDTQYF
cdr3_nt: TGTGCCACCAGCCGCCTTAGCGGACATGACACAGATACGCAGTATTTT

d_call: .
v_call: TRBV19
j_call: TRBJ2-1
clone_size: .
cdr3_aa: CASSGGWAEQFF
cdr3_nt: TGTGCCAGTAGTGGGGGGTGGGCTGAGCAGTTCTTC

d_call: .
v_call: TRBV28
j_call: TRBJ1-1
clone_size: .
cdr3_aa: CASSLRAEETEAFF
cdr3_nt: TGTGCCAGCAGTTTAAGAGCTGAGGAGACTGAAGCTTTCTTT

d_call: .
v_call: TRBV28
j_call: TRBJ2-1
clone_size: .
cdr3_aa: CASGQAPTYNEQFF
cdr3_nt: TGTGCCAGCGGCCAGGCACCCACCTACAATGAGCAGTTCTTC

d_call: .
v_call: TRBV27
j_call: TRBJ2-3
clone_size: .
cdr3_aa: CASSSSGDTTDTQYF
cdr3_nt: TGTGCCAGCAGTTCCTCAGGGGACACCACAGATACGCAGTATTTT